This T cell receptor beta chain was captured by sequencing in a study of identical twins. This clonotype was seen ten or more times. V lost 4 bases to trimming and J lost 0 bases, with 10 bases between them. Germline values: CDR1 SGHRS, CDR2 YFSETQ. This CDR3 is 15 amino acids long. TCRdb re-called the 5' RACE reads with MiXCR, one entry per CDR3 protein. The sample holds roughly 220,000 distinct CDR3 sequences; 5.5% to 7.5% are singletons and the top ten take more than 12%. The same specimen was also included in a second study, on T cells expressing NK-cell markers. That study adds: For several experiments, T cell sorting was restricted to the alpha-beta TCR population by means of an anti-gamma-delta TCR antibody. In a few donors, these clonotypes also led the CD3+CD56-NKG2C+ fraction. HCMV specificity was not established for the expanded NKG2C+ T cell clones.

Sequences were obtained from CD8+ T cells sorted from blood. The chain carries TRBV5-1 and TRBJ1-4, with D maybe TRBD1 (6 bases). The receptor was isolated from a woman under 30 in good health. CDR3: CASSMTGTTNEKLFF. The CDR3 DNA is TGCGCCAGCAGCATGACAGGCACAACTAATGAAAAACTGTTTTTT.